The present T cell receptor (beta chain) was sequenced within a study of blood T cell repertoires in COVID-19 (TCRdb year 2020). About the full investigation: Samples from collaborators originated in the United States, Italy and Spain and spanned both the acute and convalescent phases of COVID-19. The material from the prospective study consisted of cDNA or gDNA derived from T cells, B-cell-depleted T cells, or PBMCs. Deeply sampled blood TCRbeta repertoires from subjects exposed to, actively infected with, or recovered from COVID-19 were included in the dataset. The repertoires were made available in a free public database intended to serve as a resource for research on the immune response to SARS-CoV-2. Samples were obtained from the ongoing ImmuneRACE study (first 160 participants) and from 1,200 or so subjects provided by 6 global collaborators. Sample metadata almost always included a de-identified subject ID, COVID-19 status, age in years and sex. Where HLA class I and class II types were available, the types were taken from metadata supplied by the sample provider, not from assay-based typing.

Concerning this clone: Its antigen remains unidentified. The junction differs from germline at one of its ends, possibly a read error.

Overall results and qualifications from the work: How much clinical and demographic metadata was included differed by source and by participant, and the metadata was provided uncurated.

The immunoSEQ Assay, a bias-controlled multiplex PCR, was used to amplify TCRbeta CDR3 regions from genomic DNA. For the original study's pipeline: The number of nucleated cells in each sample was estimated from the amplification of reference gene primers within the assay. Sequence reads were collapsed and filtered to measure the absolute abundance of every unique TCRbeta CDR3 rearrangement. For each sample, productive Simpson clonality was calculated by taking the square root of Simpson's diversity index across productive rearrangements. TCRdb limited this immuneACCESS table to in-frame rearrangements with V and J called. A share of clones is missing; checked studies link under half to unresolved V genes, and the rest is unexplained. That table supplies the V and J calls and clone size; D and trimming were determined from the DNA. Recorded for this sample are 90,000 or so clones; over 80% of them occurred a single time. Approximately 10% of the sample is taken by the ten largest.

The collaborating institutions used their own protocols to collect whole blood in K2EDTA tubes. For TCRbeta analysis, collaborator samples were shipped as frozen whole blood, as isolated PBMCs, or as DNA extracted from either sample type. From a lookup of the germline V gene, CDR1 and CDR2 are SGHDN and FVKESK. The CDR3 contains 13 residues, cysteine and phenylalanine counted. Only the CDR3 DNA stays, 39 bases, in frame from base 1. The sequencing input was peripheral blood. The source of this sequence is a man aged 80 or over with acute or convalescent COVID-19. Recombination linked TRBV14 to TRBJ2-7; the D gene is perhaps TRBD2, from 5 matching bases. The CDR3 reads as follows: CASSPGSSLSIDF. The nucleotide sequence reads TGTGCCAGCAGCCCTGGGAGTTCCCTGAGCATAGACTTC.